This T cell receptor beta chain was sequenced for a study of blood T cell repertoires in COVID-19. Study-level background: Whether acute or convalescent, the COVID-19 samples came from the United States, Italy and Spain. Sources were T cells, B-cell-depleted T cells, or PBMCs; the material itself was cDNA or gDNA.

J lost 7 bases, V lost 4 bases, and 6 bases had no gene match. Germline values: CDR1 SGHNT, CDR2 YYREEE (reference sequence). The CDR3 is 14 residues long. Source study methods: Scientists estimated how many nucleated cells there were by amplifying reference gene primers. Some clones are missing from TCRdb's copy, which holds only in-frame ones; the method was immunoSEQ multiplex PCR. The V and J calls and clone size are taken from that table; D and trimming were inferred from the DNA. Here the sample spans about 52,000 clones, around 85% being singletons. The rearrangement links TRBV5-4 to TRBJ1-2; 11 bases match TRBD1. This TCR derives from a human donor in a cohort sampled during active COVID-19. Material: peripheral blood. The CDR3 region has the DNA TGTGCCAGCAGCAAGGACAGGGGGCAGACTGGCTACACCTTC. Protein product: CASSKDRGQTGYTF. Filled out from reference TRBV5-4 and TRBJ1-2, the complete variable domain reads ETGVTQSPTHLIKTRGQQVTLRCSSQSGHNTVSWYQQALGQGPQFIFQYYREEENGRGNFPPRFSGLQFPNYSSELNVNALELDDSALYLCASSKDRGQTGYTFGSGTRLTVV.